This T cell receptor (beta chain) was profiled in a study of STAT3 mutations in large granular lymphocyte leukemia. Study background: Immunosuppressive therapy was given to more than half of T-LGLL patients.

TCRdb's table, derived via immunoSEQ multiplex PCR, lists solely in-frame clones and lacks some. The sample holds approximately 43,000 clones, 80% to 85% seen once. The ends were cut back, 8 bases at V and 5 bases at J, with 10 bases in the middle. CDR1 and CDR2 from the germline V gene are MDHEN and SYDVKM. The CDR3 has 13 amino acids. Worth noting for this clone: What it binds is not known.

Findings and caveats of the study: Every T-LGLL patient had at least one immunodominant TCRbeta clonotype. TCR clonotype switching after therapy occurred in about 30% of the 18 patients. Persisting codominant clonotypes may have hidden a small pathogenic clone.

The rearrangement links TRBV28 to TRBJ1-6, with D uncertain. This TCR was sampled from a human donor with T large granular lymphocyte leukemia. Some clones in this sample may be carry-over from other donors' samples. What was sequenced was PBMCs. CDR3 amino acids: CASAFRDNSPLHF. DNA of the CDR3: TGTGCCAGCGCCTTCCGGGATAATTCACCCCTCCACTTT.